These 23 T cell receptor beta chains were sequenced from one sample in a study of post-analysis software for immune sequencing data. General study results and limits: Four or five TRBV segments occurring more often in patients than controls included TRBV5-6, TRBV5-1 and TRBV20-1.

Incorporated into the TCR beta cDNA libraries were unique molecular identifiers, which served to reduce PCR and sequencing biases. MiXCR was run by TCRdb on the PCR reads, yielding one entry per CDR3 protein. The table includes approximately 350,000 distinct CDR3 sequences, around 33% detected once. No antigen has been assigned to these receptors. The sequencing input was blood. The receptors derive from a girl aged 10-17 years with multiple sclerosis.

This CDR3 is CSARTGGDYGYTF. The CDR3 nucleotides are TGCAGTGCTAGGACAGGGGGGGACTATGGCTACACCTTC. This chain links TRBV20-1 with TRBJ1-2; the match to TRBD1 covers 9 bases. The V and J ends lost 3 bases and 3 bases, in that order; junction bases with no gene match: 2. The germline V gene encodes CDR1 DFQATT and CDR2 SNEGSKA (reference sequence). CDR3 length equals 13 residues.

This sequence joins TRBV12-3 or TRBV12-4 and TRBJ2-3, with D unresolved. The ends were cut back, 7 bases at V and 1 base at J, with 9 bases in the middle. The CDR3 is 13 residues long. DNA for the CDR3: TGTGCCAGCAATTCCCAGGGCACAGATACGCAGTATTTT. It encodes CASNSQGTDTQYF.

This clonotype was recorded many times. This chain connects TRBV12-3 or TRBV12-4 to TRBJ1-2; 9 bases map to TRBD1. J gave up 6 bases and V 3 bases, and 8 bases lay outside the gene matches. The CDR3 runs to 15 residues. CDR3 DNA sequence: TGTGCCAGCAGTTTTATACCGGGACAGGGTGATGGCTACACCTTC. This codes for CASSFIPGQGDGYTF.

The chain is built from TRBV6-1 and TRBJ2-3; 8 bases align to TRBD2. The CDR3 runs to 18 residues. Germline loops: CDR1 MNHNS, CDR2 SASEGT. The trim removed 6 bases at V and 1 base at J, leaving 15 bases unmatched. This CDR3 is CASSPRAGGPLGTDTQYF. CDR3 bases: TGTGCCAGCAGCCCTAGGGCGGGGGGACCCCTGGGCACAGATACGCAGTATTTT.

This clonotype was seen only a few times. The J gene is TRBJ2-7, the V gene TRBV7-8; D is uncertain. This CDR3 is 13 amino acids long. CDR1 and CDR2 (germline): SGHVS, FQNEAQ. Trimming pared 5 bases from V and 3 bases from J, leaving 11 bases between. DNA for the CDR3: TGTGCCAGCAGCCTCATCCCGGGCTACGAGCAGTACTTC. It specifies CASSLIPGYEQYF. The full variable domain, its missing parts supplied by reference TRBV7-8 and TRBJ2-7, is GAGVSQSPRYKVAKRGQDVALRCDPISGHVSLFWYQQALGQGPEFLTYFQNEAQLDKSGLPSDRFFAERPEGSVSTLKIQRTQQEDSAVYLCASSLIPGYEQYFGPGTRLTVT.

The chain carries TRBV7-9 and TRBJ2-5; D uncertain. Germline V lookup: CDR1 SEHNR, CDR2 FQNEAQ (reference sequence). The CDR3 sequence is 12 residues long. V was trimmed by 7 bases and J by 11 bases, leaving 17 bases between them. The CDR3 DNA follows: TGTGCCAGCACCAGCGTTTGGGATGAGCAGTACTTC. This sequence encodes CASTSVWDEQYF.

The chain joins TRBV4-1 to TRBJ2-1; the match to TRBD2 covers 12 bases. The germline gives CDR1 MGHRA, CDR2 YSYEKL. The CDR3 spans 17 residues. The trim removed 3 bases at V and 9 bases at J, leaving 12 bases unmatched. CDR3 coding DNA: TGCGCCAGCAGCCAGACCCCCGCTAGCGGGGGGGCCACTGAGCAGTTCTTC. As protein: CASSQTPASGGATEQFF.

The rearrangement joins TRBV6-6 to TRBJ2-7, with D uncertain. Germline CDR1 and CDR2: MNHNY and SVGAGI (reference sequence). Trimming removed 2 bases at V and 5 bases at J, with 13 bases between. The CDR3 consists of 14 residues. CDR3 loop: CASSYGVPADEQYF. CDR3 sequence (DNA): TGTGCCAGCAGTTACGGTGTCCCGGCGGACGAGCAGTACTTC.

J is TRBJ2-3 and V is TRBV12-3 or TRBV12-4, with D possibly called TRBD1 or TRBD2 (5 bases each). V gave up 7 bases and J gave up 0 bases, with 11 bases separating them. The CDR3 is 14 residues long. CDR3 DNA sequence: TGTGCCAGCATCGAGGGGCGGAGCACAGATACGCAGTATTTT. Translating it yields CASIEGRSTDTQYF.

As DNA, the CDR3 is TGTGCCAGCAGTGTTCAGGGGAAGTATGGCTACACCTTC. Its translation: CASSVQGKYGYTF. The V and J genes are TRBV2 and TRBJ1-2; D is possibly TRBD1 (6 bases). The CDR3 is made up of 13 amino acids. Germline CDR1 SNHLY, CDR2 FYNNEI. V lost 4 bases, J lost 5 bases, and 11 bases lay in between.

CDR3 sequence: CASSPQLGQGGYNEQFF. In nucleotides, the CDR3 is TGTGCCAGCAGTCCCCAACTTGGACAGGGGGGGTACAATGAGCAGTTCTTC. This rearrangement joins TRBV6-1 to TRBJ2-1; 10 bases line up with TRBD1. Trimming removed 5 bases from V and 4 bases from J; junction bases left unmatched: 11. The germline CDR1 and CDR2 sequences are MNHNS and SASEGT. The CDR3 runs 17 residues.

This clonotype was counted a few times. The rearrangement joins TRBV7-2 to TRBJ2-5, with 7 positions matching TRBD1. The last part of the DNA fits TRBJ2-7 better; the J call may be wrong. Germline V CDR1 and CDR2: SGHTA, FQGNSA. CDR3 size: 14 residues. DNA for the CDR3: TGTGCCAGCAGCCGAGGGACAGATTTTTACGAGCAGTACTTC. The encoded protein is CASSRGTDFYEQYF.

The chain joins TRBV12-3 or TRBV12-4 to TRBJ2-2; weak D call: TRBD1 (6 bases). The CDR3 totals 13 residues. Trimming took off 6 bases at V and 5 bases at J, with 10 bases between the two ends. The CDR3 nucleotides read TGTGCCAGCAGGGGTACAGGGACCGGGGAGCTGTTTTTT. This gives the protein CASRGTGTGELFF.

The sample holds a few counts of this clonotype. The genes are TRBV29-1 and TRBJ2-7, with D perhaps assigned TRBD1 or TRBD2 (6 bases each). The germline V and J ends were trimmed by 2 bases and 6 bases, with 14 bases remaining between them. The CDR3 extends over 13 amino acids. Germline lookup yields CDR1 SQVTM and CDR2 ANQGSEA. CDR3 region: CSVEKMRGAEQYF. CDR3 DNA sequence: TGCAGCGTTGAAAAAATGAGGGGGGCCGAGCAGTACTTC.

This clonotype was detected a few times. The genes are TRBV5-1 and TRBJ1-1; 11 bases align to TRBD1. CDR1 is SGHRS, CDR2 YFSETQ, per germline. The V segment lost 4 bases and the J segment 7 bases; nucleotides outside the gene matches: 3. The CDR3 covers 13 residues. The CDR3 region is CASSPGQGGEAFF. The CDR3 bases are TGCGCCAGCAGCCCGGGACAGGGGGGTGAAGCTTTCTTT.

The chain carries TRBV28 and TRBJ1-6; a weak D match, TRBD1 (5 bases). The germline V gene encodes CDR1 MDHEN and CDR2 SYDVKM. The CDR3 runs to 17 residues. Deletions cut 1 base from V and 6 bases from J, with 16 bases between. DNA for the CDR3: TGTGCCAGCAGTTTATTCCCCACGGGGGGAGCTAATTCACCCCTCCACTTT. Its translation: CASSLFPTGGANSPLHF.

This clonotype was counted only a few times. The rearrangement joins TRBV20-1 to TRBJ1-1; the D is unclear. Germline CDR1 reads DFQATT; CDR2 reads SNEGSKA (reference sequence). The germline V and J ends were trimmed by 1 base and 1 base, with 7 bases remaining between them. This CDR3 contains 13 residues. The CDR3 loop is CSARGPANTEAFF. CDR3 nucleotide sequence: TGCAGTGCTAGAGGTCCAGCGAACACTGAAGCTTTCTTT.

CDR3 in amino acids: CASSLVLLNTEAFF. As DNA, the CDR3 is TGTGCCAGCAGCTTAGTCCTCCTAAACACTGAAGCTTTCTTT. This chain links TRBV7-2 with TRBJ1-1, with D unclear. The V gene's germline CDR1 is SGHTA and CDR2 FQGNSA. V was shortened by 1 base and J by 2 bases, with 8 bases between the two germline ends. This CDR3 region has 14 residues. Drawing the rest from reference TRBV7-2 and TRBJ1-1, the complete variable domain is GAGVSQSPSNKVTEKGKDVELRCDPISGHTALYWYRQSLGQGLEFLIYFQGNSAPDKSGLPSDRFSAERTGGSVSTLTIQRTQQEDSAVYLCASSLVLLNTEAFFGQGTRLTVV.

The chain is built from TRBV20-1 and TRBJ1-5, with D tentatively TRBD1 (5 bases). The CDR3 is 15 amino acids. The V and J ends lost 3 bases and 3 bases respectively, with 15 bases between them. The germline gives CDR1 DFQATT, CDR2 SNEGSKA (reference sequence). CDR3 residues: CSARVGAAFNQPQHF. The CDR3 nucleotides are TGCAGTGCTAGGGTTGGGGCCGCTTTCAATCAGCCCCAGCATTTT.

This clonotype turned up a few times. V is TRBV6-5 and J is TRBJ2-1, with 10 bases identical to TRBD2. The V and J ends lost 2 bases and 7 bases, in that order; junction bases with no gene match: 11. Germline CDR1 and CDR2: MNHEY and SVGAGI. The CDR3 is 17 residues long. The CDR3, as DNA: TGTGCCAGCAGTTACGAAGTAGCGGGGGGCCGCCGGAATGAGCAGTTCTTC. Its translation is CASSYEVAGGRRNEQFF.

This sequence joins TRBV7-9 and TRBJ2-3; TRBD2 is a possible D gene (5 bases). The CDR3 loop spans 18 amino acids. CDR1 is SEHNR and CDR2 is FQNEAQ in the germline V gene (reference sequence). V dropped 1 base and J dropped 4 bases, with 21 bases sitting between them. Written as DNA, the CDR3 is TGTGCCAGCAGCTTAGATTACGGGGTGAACCTAACTTCAGATACGCAGTATTTT. It encodes CASSLDYGVNLTSDTQYF.

The rearrangement links TRBV11-2 to TRBJ1-1, with D maybe TRBD1 (5 bases). There are 14 residues in the CDR3. The V gene lost 5 bases and the J gene lost 6 bases, with 16 bases spanning the gap. Germline assignment: CDR1 SGHAT and CDR2 FQNNGV. CDR3 sequence reads: CASSPQVSGAEAFF. CDR3 sequence (DNA): TGTGCCAGCAGCCCCCAAGTATCGGGGGCTGAAGCTTTCTTT.

DNA of the CDR3: TGCGCCAGCAGCCAGGCGGGGGTAGATACGCAGTATTTT. This sequence encodes CASSQAGVDTQYF. This rearrangement joins TRBV4-1 to TRBJ2-3, with 7 bases that match TRBD2. Germline V gene data show CDR1 as MGHRA and CDR2 as YSYEKL. CDR3 length equals 13 residues. V trimming: 3 bases; J trimming: 5 bases; junction bases outside the gene matches: 2.